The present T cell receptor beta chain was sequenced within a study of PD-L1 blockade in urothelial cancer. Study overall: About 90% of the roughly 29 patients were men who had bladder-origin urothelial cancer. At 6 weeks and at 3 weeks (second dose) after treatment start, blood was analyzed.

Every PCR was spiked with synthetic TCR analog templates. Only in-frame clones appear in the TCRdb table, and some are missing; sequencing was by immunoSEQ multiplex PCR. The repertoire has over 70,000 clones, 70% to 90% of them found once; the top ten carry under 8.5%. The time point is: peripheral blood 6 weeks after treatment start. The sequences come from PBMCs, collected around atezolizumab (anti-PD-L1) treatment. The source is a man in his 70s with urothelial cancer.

CDR3 in DNA: TGTGCCAGCAGATGGACAGGGGCTAGTGAAGCTTTCTTT. Protein: CASRWTGASEAFF. This chain links TRBV2 with TRBJ1-1, with 9 positions matching TRBD1. Trimming at V came to 6 bases and at J to 7 bases, leaving 6 bases not matched to a gene. This CDR3 is built from 13 residues. From germline, CDR1 is SNHLY and CDR2 FYNNEI.